A selection of T cell receptor beta chains follows, all from one sample in a study of CD8+CD57+ T cells in acquired aplastic anemia. A single record per CDR3 protein comes from TCRdb applying MiXCR to the reads. Among 200,000 or so distinct CDR3 sequences, under 70% were seen once, and the ten largest hold around 46%. Sequencing was performed on sorted CD4+, CD8+, or CD8+CD57+ T cells (not recorded which) from PBMCs. Receptors originate from a human donor with severe aplastic anemia or a healthy control (not recorded which). Both conserved end residues are part of each CDR3. Each record gives: CDR3 DNA, CDR3 protein, V gene, J gene, D gene, clone size. A D gene is named only where the DNA matches it firmly. Some rows have no size entry. The others give once, few or many, or a class for an expanded clone.

CDR3 DNA: TGTGCCAGCAGCACCCGATCAGCGGACGTCTCCTACAATGAGCAGTTCTTC
CDR3 protein: CASSTRSADVSYNEQFF
V gene: TRBV9
J gene: TRBJ2-1
D gene: NA
clone size: many

CDR3 DNA: TGCAGTGCTAGAGTGCGAGCGGGGGAGTCCTACAATGAGCAGTTCTTC
CDR3 protein: CSARVRAGESYNEQFF
V gene: TRBV20-1
J gene: TRBJ2-1
D gene: TRBD2
clone size: few

CDR3 DNA: TGCGCCAGCAGCTTGATTCTTCACCACGAGCAGTACTTC
CDR3 protein: CASSLILHHEQYF
V gene: TRBV5-1
J gene: TRBJ2-7
D gene: NA
clone size: NA

CDR3 DNA: TGTGCCAGCAGTTTCCGGCGGGGCGAGCCCCTATACTTC
CDR3 protein: CASSFRRGEPLYF
V gene: TRBV12-3/TRBV12-4
J gene: TRBJ2-7
D gene: NA
clone size: NA

CDR3 DNA: TGTGCCAGTACTTCCGTCTACTACGAGCAGTACTTC
CDR3 protein: CASTSVYYEQYF
V gene: TRBV7-9
J gene: TRBJ2-7
D gene: NA
clone size: NA

CDR3 DNA: TGTGCCATCGTGACACACACCACAGATACGCAGTATTTT
CDR3 protein: CAIVTHTTDTQYF
V gene: TRBV24-1
J gene: TRBJ2-3
D gene: NA
clone size: NA

CDR3 DNA: TGCAGTTCTTACACAGGGGATGGCTACACCTTC
CDR3 protein: CSSYTGDGYTF
V gene: TRBV20-1
J gene: TRBJ1-2
D gene: TRBD1
clone size: NA

CDR3 DNA: TGCGCCAGCAGGGTGGGCTCCGGTGCCTACGAGCAGTACTTC
CDR3 protein: CASRVGSGAYEQYF
V gene: TRBV5-1
J gene: TRBJ2-7
D gene: NA
clone size: NA

CDR3 DNA: TGTGCCAGCAGTGATGTGAGGAACAGGGACCCCCACGAGCAGTACTTC
CDR3 protein: CASSDVRNRDPHEQYF
V gene: TRBV2
J gene: TRBJ2-7
D gene: NA
clone size: many

CDR3 DNA: TGTGCCAGCAGGCCGGGACCAAGCTATGGCTACACCTTC
CDR3 protein: CASRPGPSYGYTF
V gene: TRBV6-4
J gene: TRBJ1-2
D gene: NA
clone size: NA

CDR3 DNA: TGCGCCAGCAGGGGAGCAAACACTGAAGCTTTCTTT
CDR3 protein: CASRGANTEAFF
V gene: TRBV10-1
J gene: TRBJ1-1
D gene: NA
clone size: many

CDR3 DNA: TGTGCCAGCAGGACGACAGGGGGTAGTACTGAAGCTTTCTTT
CDR3 protein: CASRTTGGSTEAFF
V gene: TRBV6-1
J gene: TRBJ1-1
D gene: TRBD1
clone size: many

CDR3 DNA: TGCGCCAGCAGCCTGGACCTACGGCCCCAGCATTTT
CDR3 protein: CASSLDLRPQHF
V gene: TRBV5-1
J gene: TRBJ1-5
D gene: NA
clone size: NA

CDR3 DNA: TGTGCCAGCAGCGTATCGGGAAACCCTTCAAACGAGCAGTACTTC
CDR3 protein: CASSVSGNPSNEQYF
V gene: TRBV9
J gene: TRBJ2-7
D gene: NA
clone size: NA

CDR3 DNA: TGTGCCAGTTTTGGGGCCAACGTCCTGACTTTC
CDR3 protein: CASFGANVLTF
V gene: TRBV19
J gene: TRBJ2-6
D gene: NA
clone size: many

CDR3 DNA: TGCAGCGTTGAAGGAGGTGGCACAGATACGCAGTATTTT
CDR3 protein: CSVEGGGTDTQYF
V gene: TRBV29-1
J gene: TRBJ2-3
D gene: NA
clone size: NA

CDR3 DNA: TGTGCCAGTAGTCCCCGACCCAACTCCTACGAGCAGTACTTC
CDR3 protein: CASSPRPNSYEQYF
V gene: TRBV19
J gene: TRBJ2-7
D gene: NA
clone size: NA

CDR3 DNA: TGTGCCAGCCGCTTAGGCAGGGCCCAGCCCCAGCATTTT
CDR3 protein: CASRLGRAQPQHF
V gene: TRBV7-3
J gene: TRBJ1-5
D gene: NA
clone size: once

CDR3 DNA: TGTGCCAGTAGTATAGGAGGGGGGGGTTACTCACCCCTCCACTTT
CDR3 protein: CASSIGGGGYSPLHF
V gene: TRBV19
J gene: TRBJ1-6
D gene: NA
clone size: many

CDR3 DNA: TGCGCCAGCAGCCAAGCGTACGCGAATTTGGACACTGAAGCTTTCTTT
CDR3 protein: CASSQAYANLDTEAFF
V gene: TRBV4-1
J gene: TRBJ1-1
D gene: NA
clone size: many

CDR3 DNA: TGTGCCAGCAGCGTAGGACCGGGGGTCGAGCAGTACTTC
CDR3 protein: CASSVGPGVEQYF
V gene: TRBV9
J gene: TRBJ2-7
D gene: NA
clone size: medium-sized

CDR3 DNA: TGTGCCACCAGTGATAAGGGGACTGAAGCTTTCTTT
CDR3 protein: CATSDKGTEAFF
V gene: TRBV24-1
J gene: TRBJ1-1
D gene: NA
clone size: NA

CDR3 DNA: TGCAGTGCTAGAGACGGGACAGTCGGGGGCACTGAAGCTTTCTTT
CDR3 protein: CSARDGTVGGTEAFF
V gene: TRBV20-1
J gene: TRBJ1-1
D gene: TRBD1
clone size: NA

CDR3 DNA: TGCGCCAGCAGCCACTCCCCGGGTTCGGGACAGGGTTTCGGTGAGCAGTTCTTC
CDR3 protein: CASSHSPGSGQGFGEQFF
V gene: TRBV4-1
J gene: TRBJ2-1
D gene: TRBD1
clone size: NA

CDR3 DNA: TGCGCCAGCAGTGACTTAGGACGGATTCGGTACGAGCAGTACTTC
CDR3 protein: CASSDLGRIRYEQYF
V gene: TRBV10-2
J gene: TRBJ2-7
D gene: NA
clone size: NA

CDR3 DNA: TGTGCCAGCAGCGGAACCGGGACCCACTCCTACGAGCAGTACTTC
CDR3 protein: CASSGTGTHSYEQYF
V gene: TRBV6-5
J gene: TRBJ2-7
D gene: NA
clone size: NA

CDR3 DNA: TGTGCCAGCAGTGACAGGCTCGGAGGGACAGGGGGCAAAAACACCATATATTTT
CDR3 protein: CASSDRLGGTGGKNTIYF
V gene: TRBV6-4
J gene: TRBJ1-3
D gene: TRBD1
clone size: NA

CDR3 DNA: TGTGCCAGCAGTTACCCCCCCCGGCGAGGTCGATACGAGCAGTACTTC
CDR3 protein: CASSYPPRRGRYEQYF
V gene: TRBV6-2/TRBV6-3
J gene: TRBJ2-7
D gene: NA
clone size: NA

CDR3 DNA: TGTGCCAGCAGTCCCCCGGGGGGCCCGATTAACATTCAGTACTTC
CDR3 protein: CASSPPGGPINIQYF
V gene: TRBV6-1
J gene: TRBJ2-4
D gene: NA
clone size: NA

CDR3 DNA: TGTGCCAGCAGCTTAAGACCGGGTGAGGTCCACGAGCAGTACTTC
CDR3 protein: CASSLRPGEVHEQYF
V gene: TRBV7-3
J gene: TRBJ2-7
D gene: NA
clone size: NA

CDR3 DNA: TGTGCCAGCAGCTTAGAGGGACTAGCGGATACCGGGGAGCTGTTTTTT
CDR3 protein: CASSLEGLADTGELFF
V gene: TRBV7-9
J gene: TRBJ2-2
D gene: TRBD2
clone size: once

CDR3 DNA: TGTGCCAGCAGCGTCGACAGGGGCACCTACAATGAGCAGTTCTTC
CDR3 protein: CASSVDRGTYNEQFF
V gene: TRBV9
J gene: TRBJ2-1
D gene: TRBD1
clone size: NA

CDR3 DNA: TGCAGCGGTTGGACAGGGGGGAACCATGACAATGAGCAGTTCTTC
CDR3 protein: CSGWTGGNHDNEQFF
V gene: TRBV29-1
J gene: TRBJ2-1
D gene: TRBD1
clone size: NA

CDR3 DNA: TGTGCCAGCAGTGTGATGGACAGGCTTAATGAAAAACTGTTTTTT
CDR3 protein: CASSVMDRLNEKLFF
V gene: TRBV6-6
J gene: TRBJ1-4
D gene: TRBD1
clone size: once

CDR3 DNA: TGTGCCATCGGTGCGGGGACTCCGCTGAGTGAGCAGTTCTTC
CDR3 protein: CAIGAGTPLSEQFF
V gene: TRBV10-3
J gene: TRBJ2-1
D gene: NA
clone size: NA